These 25 T cell receptor beta chains originate from one sample sequenced in a study of technical replicates of blood from several donors. The assay was immunoSEQ multiplex PCR, and TCRdb's table has in-frame clones only and misses some. Of about 88,000 clones listed, roughly 94% are singletons. The sample was T cells isolated from PBMCs. The receptors originated from a human donor in good health.

This sequence joins TRBV11-1 and TRBJ2-3; TRBD2 might be the D (6 bases). CDR3 size: 15 residues. Per the germline V gene, CDR1 is SGHAT and CDR2 is FQDESV (reference sequence). The V end lost 4 bases, the J end lost 3 bases, and 14 bases lay between the germline ends. The CDR3, as DNA: TGTGCCAGCAGCTCCCGGCCTCGGGGGACAGATACGCAGTATTTT. This gives the protein CASSSRPRGTDTQYF.

CDR3 sequence: CASSFAGAGQSLYEQYF. The CDR3 region has the DNA TGTGCCAGCAGCTTTGCTGGGGCAGGTCAATCCCTTTACGAGCAGTACTTC. The chain couples TRBV5-8 to TRBJ2-7, with D maybe TRBD1 (5 bases). The CDR3 is 17 residues long. V was pared by 2 bases and J by 4 bases, with 22 bases between. Germline V gives CDR1 SGHTS, CDR2 YDEGEE.

In nucleotides, the CDR3 is TGTGCCAGCAAGGACAGGCTCATGAACACTGAAGCTTTCTTT. Translation: CASKDRLMNTEAFF. This chain connects TRBV25-1 to TRBJ1-1; 7 bases agree with TRBD1. Trimming removed 7 bases from V and 0 bases from J; junction bases left unmatched: 5. CDR1 and CDR2 from the germline V gene are MGHDK and SYGVNS. CDR3 length: 14 residues.

There are a few counts of this clone. The genes are TRBV6-1 and TRBJ2-7; 10 bases agree with TRBD2. There are 13 residues in the CDR3. The J segment lost 7 bases and the V segment lost 5 bases, leaving 5 bases of the junction unmatched. Per the germline V gene, CDR1 is MNHNS and CDR2 is SASEGT. The CDR3: CASSLAGADEQYF. The CDR3, as DNA: TGTGCCAGCAGTCTAGCGGGAGCTGATGAGCAGTACTTC.

The V call is TRBV18, the J call TRBJ2-3, with a weak D call TRBD1 (5 bases). This CDR3 has 14 residues. The germline CDR1 and CDR2 sequences are KGHSH and LQKENI. Trimming removed 5 bases from V and 4 bases from J, with 13 bases in between. In DNA form, the CDR3 reads TGTGCCAGCTCAGACTCCAGGGTCCCAGATACGCAGTATTTT. This codes for CASSDSRVPDTQYF. The variable domain in full, completed from reference TRBV18 and TRBJ2-3, reads NAGVMQNPRHLVRRRGQEARLRCSPMKGHSHVYWYRQLPEEGLKFMVYLQKENIIDESGMPKERFSAEFPKEGPSILRIQQVVRGDSAAYFCASSDSRVPDTQYFGPGTRLTVL.

The chain carries TRBV7-6 and TRBJ2-7; perhaps TRBD2 as D (6 bases). V dropped 5 bases and J dropped 5 bases, with 19 bases sitting between them. The CDR3 length is 15 residues. Germline V gene lookup returns CDR1 SGHVS and CDR2 FNYEAQ. The DNA of the CDR3 is TGTGCCAGCAGCCATATTGTGGGAGGTGGACACGAGCAGTACTTC. This sequence encodes CASSHIVGGGHEQYF.

This clone appeared a single time. This rearrangement joins TRBV23-1 to TRBJ1-2; D not certain. TRBV23-1 is flagged as an ORF with uncertain function. This CDR3 is 13 amino acids long. The V end was cut by 0 bases, the J end by 3 bases, with 5 bases between. The CDR3 is CASSQSGDYGYTF. CDR3 coding DNA: TGCGCCAGCAGTCAATCGGGAGACTATGGCTACACCTTC.

V gene TRBV27 combines with J gene TRBJ1-4; D not resolved. Looked up from germline, CDR1 is MNHEY and CDR2 is SMNVEV (reference sequence). The CDR3 extends over 12 amino acids. Deletions cut 2 bases from V and 6 bases from J, with 4 bases between. The CDR3 is CASSLGDEKLFF. The CDR3 coding sequence is TGTGCCAGCAGTTTAGGAGATGAAAAACTGTTTTTT. The whole variable domain, filled in from reference TRBV27 and TRBJ1-4, reads EAQVTQNPRYLITVTGKKLTVTCSQNMNHEYMSWYRQDPGLGLRQIYYSMNVEVTDKGDVPEGYKVSRKEKRNFPLILESPSPNQTSLYFCASSLGDEKLFFGSGTQLSVL.

V and J are TRBV6-4 and TRBJ2-5; 7 bases are a match to TRBD2. CDR1 is MRHNA, CDR2 SNTAGT, per germline. Losses at the gene ends were 5 bases for V and 5 bases for J; bases not matched to a gene: 5. The CDR3 runs 13 residues. The CDR3 DNA reads as TGTGCCAGCAGTCCGAGCGGGATTGAGACCCAGTACTTC. Protein: CASSPSGIETQYF.

The V gene is TRBV19, the J gene TRBJ1-2; D uncertain. In germline, CDR1 is LNHDA, CDR2 SQIVND (reference sequence). There are 12 residues in the CDR3. The V gene lost 5 bases and the J gene lost 0 bases, with 4 bases spanning the gap. This chain's CDR3 is CASSLANYGYTF. For the CDR3, the DNA is TGTGCCAGTAGTCTTGCTAACTATGGCTACACCTTC. Full variable domain (outside the CDR3, taken from reference TRBV19 and TRBJ1-2): DGGITQSPKYLFRKEGQNVTLSCEQNLNHDAMYWYRQDPGQGLRLIYYSQIVNDFQKGDIAEGYSVSREKKESFPLTVTSAQKNPTAFYLCASSLANYGYTFGSGTRLTVV.

The V and J genes are TRBV7-2 and TRBJ2-1; the D is unclear. Germline V gene sequence: CDR1 SGHTA, CDR2 FQGNSA. The V and J ends lost 5 bases and 3 bases respectively, with 8 bases between them. The CDR3 runs 13 residues. CDR3 residues: CASSPLDYNEQFF. The CDR3 DNA reads as TGTGCCAGCAGCCCTCTAGACTACAATGAGCAGTTCTTC. The entire variable domain, with the rest obtained from reference TRBV7-2 and TRBJ2-1, is as follows: GAGVSQSPSNKVTEKGKDVELRCDPISGHTALYWYRQSLGQGLEFLIYFQGNSAPDKSGLPSDRFSAERTGGSVSTLTIQRTQQEDSAVYLCASSPLDYNEQFFGPGTRLTVL.

The chain couples TRBV30 to TRBJ1-5; 8 bases are shared with TRBD1. This CDR3 region has 14 residues. CDR1 and CDR2 (germline): GTSNPN, SVGIG (reference sequence). The V and J ends lost 0 bases and 5 bases, in that order; junction bases with no gene match: 3. The DNA of the CDR3 is TGTGCCTGGAGTGTCTACAGGGGGGATCAGCCCCAGCATTTT. It specifies CAWSVYRGDQPQHF.

J is TRBJ1-5 and V is TRBV6-1, with 9 bases fitting TRBD1. V lost 3 bases, J lost 6 bases, and 3 bases stayed unmatched. This CDR3 region has 14 residues. CDR1 is MNHNS, CDR2 SASEGT, per germline. The CDR3: CASSDGTGRQPQHF. The CDR3 nucleotides read TGTGCCAGCAGTGACGGGACAGGGCGTCAGCCCCAGCATTTT.

V is TRBV14 and J is TRBJ2-7, with TRBD2 as a possible D gene (5 bases). The V end lost 2 bases, the J end lost 0 bases, and 8 bases lay between the germline ends. CDR3 length equals 14 residues. Per germline, CDR1 SGHDN and CDR2 FVKESK. CDR3 residues: CASSQTRDSYEQYF. DNA for the CDR3: TGTGCCAGCAGCCAAACTAGGGACTCCTACGAGCAGTACTTC. The entire variable domain, with the rest obtained from reference TRBV14 and TRBJ2-7, is as follows: EAGVTQFPSHSVIEKGQTVTLRCDPISGHDNLYWYRRVMGKEIKFLLHFVKESKQDESGMPNNRFLAERTGGTYSTLKVQPAELEDSGVYFCASSQTRDSYEQYFGPGTRLTVT.

This sequence joins TRBV7-6 and TRBJ1-1, with D uncertain. Germline CDR1 reads SGHVS; CDR2 reads FNYEAQ. There are 13 residues in the CDR3. Trimming removed 1 base from V and 3 bases from J, with 6 bases in between. CDR3 in amino acids: CASSLGSYTEAFF. Written as DNA, the CDR3 is TGTGCCAGCAGCTTAGGTAGTTACACTGAAGCTTTCTTT.

V gene TRBV28 combines with J gene TRBJ1-2; 7 bases match TRBD1. Trimming cost V 1 base and J 2 bases; bases outside gene matches: 7. There are 16 residues in the CDR3. CDR1 is MDHEN and CDR2 is SYDVKM in the germline V gene. The CDR3 DNA is TGTGCCAGCAGTTTATCCGCCGTACAGGGGAACTATGGCTACACCTTC. This translates into CASSLSAVQGNYGYTF.

The chain links TRBV6-1 to TRBJ1-1; D possibly corresponds to TRBD1 (5 bases). This CDR3 is 14 amino acids long. V was cut by 6 bases and J by 4 bases, with 15 bases left in between. Germline values: CDR1 MNHNS, CDR2 SASEGT. The CDR3 is CASRAQGLGTEAFF. For the CDR3, the DNA is TGTGCCAGCAGGGCCCAGGGTCTCGGCACTGAAGCTTTCTTT.

The CDR3 coding sequence is TGTGCCAGCAGCTCTCCTCAAAGACTAGTCTCCTACAATGAGCAGTTCTTC. It specifies CASSSPQRLVSYNEQFF. V and J are TRBV11-1 and TRBJ2-1; D is possibly TRBD2 (6 bases). V shed 4 bases and J shed 0 bases, with 16 bases lying between them. The CDR3 extends over 17 amino acids. The germline V gene has CDR1 SGHAT and CDR2 FQDESV (reference sequence).

The chain links TRBV4-1 to TRBJ2-7; 8 bases match TRBD2. The germline CDR1 and CDR2 sequences are MGHRA and YSYEKL. Unmatched junction bases numbered 8, after V lost 4 bases and J lost 6 bases. The CDR3 is 14 amino acids. CDR3: CASSRSGRAGEQYF. CDR3 coding DNA: TGCGCCAGCAGCCGTTCCGGGAGGGCTGGCGAGCAGTACTTC.

The V call is TRBV27, the J call TRBJ2-5; 9 nucleotides align to TRBD2. The CDR3 has 15 amino acids. Germline CDR1 MNHEY, CDR2 SMNVEV (reference sequence). Trimming removed 4 bases from V and 4 bases from J; junction bases left unmatched: 7. DNA of the CDR3: TGTGCCAGCAGTTCGGTAGCGGGAGAACTAGAGACCCAGTACTTC. It codes for CASSSVAGELETQYF.

The chain employs TRBV7-6 and TRBJ2-5; tentatively, D is TRBD1 (5 bases). The germline V and J ends were trimmed by 7 bases and 2 bases, with 11 bases remaining between them. This CDR3 is built from 13 residues. Germline CDR1 SGHVS, CDR2 FNYEAQ. DNA for the CDR3: TGTGCCAGCAACAAGGGGATACAAGAGACCCAGTACTTC. It yields the protein CASNKGIQETQYF.

The chain carries TRBV7-9 and TRBJ2-5; D ambiguous. Germline CDR1 and CDR2: SEHNR and FQNEAQ (reference sequence). The CDR3 is 12 amino acids. Deletions cut 6 bases from V and 5 bases from J, with 10 bases between. CDR3 protein: CASRYRRETQYF. The CDR3 nucleotides are TGTGCCAGCAGGTACAGACGGGAGACCCAGTACTTC.

The rearrangement joins TRBV28 to TRBJ2-1; 12 positions match TRBD2. J was trimmed by 6 bases and V by 3 bases; bases with no gene match: 21. Germline-derived CDR1 and CDR2 are MDHEN and SYDVKM. This CDR3 contains 21 residues. CDR3 region: CASSFLRGGPSGRASGNEQFF. Here the CDR3 DNA reads TGTGCCAGCAGTTTTCTGAGGGGGGGGCCTAGCGGGAGGGCCTCAGGCAATGAGCAGTTCTTC. Supplemented by reference TRBV28 and TRBJ2-1, the full variable domain reads DVKVTQSSRYLVKRTGEKVFLECVQDMDHENMFWYRQDPGLGLRLIYFSYDVKMKEKGDIPEGYSVSREKKERFSLILESASTNQTSMYLCASSFLRGGPSGRASGNEQFFGPGTRLTVL.

The rearrangement uses TRBV4-3 and TRBJ2-2; 8 bases are a match to TRBD2. This CDR3 has 16 amino acids. After removal of 2 bases from V and 0 bases from J, the junction contained 2 bases not matched to a gene. Looked up from germline, CDR1 is LGHNA and CDR2 is YSLEER. CDR3: CASSQNSGANTGELFF. The CDR3 DNA reads TGCGCCAGCAGCCAAAATAGCGGGGCGAACACCGGGGAGCTGTTTTTT.

This sequence joins TRBV15 and TRBJ2-4; D remains ambiguous. Trimming took 5 bases from V and 0 from J, leaving 11 bases between them. This CDR3 region has 15 residues. The V gene's germline CDR1 is LNHNV and CDR2 YYDKDF (reference sequence). CDR3 loop: CATSGRIIAKNIQYF. CDR3 nucleotides: TGTGCCACCAGCGGCAGGATCATAGCCAAAAACATTCAGTACTTC.